Included here is one TCR beta chain sequence, with context. Its target is unknown. The V segment lost 4 bases and the J segment 9 bases; nucleotides outside the gene matches: 12. Germline CDR1 reads LNHDA; CDR2 reads SQIVND (reference sequence). CDR3 length: 16 amino acids. This entry belongs to a study of cytomegalovirus exposure and HLA in healthy donors. Study observations and caveats: In a later analysis, first-cohort TCR clusters were found to tend to co-occur in the roughly 120 validation repertoires.

This table comes from immunoSEQ multiplex PCR, and its TCRdb copy is limited to in-frame clones, with some not included. The sample has 160,000 or so clones; around nine tenths are singletons. The source material was PBMCs. The chain recombines TRBV19 with TRBJ1-6; the match to TRBD1 covers 7 bases. This clonotype was sampled from a young man in good health and CMV-seropositive. CDR3 bases: TGTGCCAGTAGTAGCTTCACACAGGGGCTACGTTCACCCCTCCACTTT. Translation: CASSSFTQGLRSPLHF.